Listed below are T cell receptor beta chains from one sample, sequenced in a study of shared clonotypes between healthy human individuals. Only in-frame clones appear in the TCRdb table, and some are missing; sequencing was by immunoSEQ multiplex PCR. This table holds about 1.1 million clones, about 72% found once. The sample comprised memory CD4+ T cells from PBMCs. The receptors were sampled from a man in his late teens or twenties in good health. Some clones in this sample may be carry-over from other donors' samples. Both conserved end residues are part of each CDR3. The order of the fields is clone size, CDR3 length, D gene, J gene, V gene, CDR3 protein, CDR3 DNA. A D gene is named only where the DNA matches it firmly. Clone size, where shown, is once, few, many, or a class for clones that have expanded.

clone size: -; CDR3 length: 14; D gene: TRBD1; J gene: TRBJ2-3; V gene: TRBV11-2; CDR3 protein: CASSLDRAPDTQYF; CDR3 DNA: TGTGCCAGCAGCCTCGACAGGGCCCCAGATACGCAGTATTTT
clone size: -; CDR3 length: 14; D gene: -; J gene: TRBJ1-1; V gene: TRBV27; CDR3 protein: CASSSPPRNTEAFF; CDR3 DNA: TGTGCCAGCAGTTCTCCGCCGCGAAACACTGAAGCTTTCTTT
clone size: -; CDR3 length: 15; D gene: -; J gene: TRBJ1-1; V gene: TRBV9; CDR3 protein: CASSLGLQSNTEAFF; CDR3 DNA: TGTGCCAGCAGCCTCGGACTACAGTCGAACACTGAAGCTTTCTTT
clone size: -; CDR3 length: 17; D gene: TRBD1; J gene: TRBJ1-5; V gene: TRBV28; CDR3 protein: CASRRRQGDDSNQPQHF; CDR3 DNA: TGTGCCAGCAGGCGCCGTCAGGGGGACGATAGCAATCAGCCCCAGCATTTT
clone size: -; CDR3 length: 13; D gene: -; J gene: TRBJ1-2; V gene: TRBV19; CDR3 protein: CASSIAGSYGYTF; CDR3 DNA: TGTGCCAGTAGTATCGCAGGGAGCTATGGCTACACCTTC
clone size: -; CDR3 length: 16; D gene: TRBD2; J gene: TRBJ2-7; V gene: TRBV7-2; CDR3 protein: CASSLDSLAGTYEQYF; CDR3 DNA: TGTGCCAGCAGCTTAGACTCGTTAGCGGGGACCTACGAGCAGTACTTC
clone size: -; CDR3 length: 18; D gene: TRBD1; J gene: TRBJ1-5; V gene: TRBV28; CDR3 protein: CASSIPTGQGRKGQPQHF; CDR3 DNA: TGTGCCAGCAGTATCCCGACGGGACAGGGGAGGAAGGGTCAGCCCCAGCATTTT
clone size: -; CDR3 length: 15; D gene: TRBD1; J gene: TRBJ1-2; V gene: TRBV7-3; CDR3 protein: CASSQQGESRYGYTF; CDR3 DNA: TGTGCCAGCAGCCAGCAGGGGGAATCTCGGTATGGCTACACCTTC
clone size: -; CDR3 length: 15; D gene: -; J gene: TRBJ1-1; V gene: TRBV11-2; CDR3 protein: CASSLAGAGGTEAFF; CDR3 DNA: TGTGCCAGCAGCTTAGCGGGGGCCGGGGGCACTGAAGCTTTCTTT
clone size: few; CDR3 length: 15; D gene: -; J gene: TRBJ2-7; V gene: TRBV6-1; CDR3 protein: CASRTTGSSSYEQYF; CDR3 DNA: TGTGCCAGCAGGACAACAGGGTCCAGCTCCTACGAGCAGTACTTC
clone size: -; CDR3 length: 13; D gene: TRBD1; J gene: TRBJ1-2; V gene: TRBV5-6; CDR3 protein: CASSTTGVGGYTF; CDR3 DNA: TGTGCCAGCAGCACGACAGGGGTTGGGGGCTACACCTTC